A single sample gave rise to the 13 T cell receptor beta chains below, sequenced in a study of CD8 T cells in ankylosing spondylitis. TCRdb used MiXCR to reprocess the 5' RACE reads, holding one entry per CDR3 protein. The profile shows about 300,000 distinct CDR3 sequences, around 10% of them singletons. The sequencing sample was made of blood, either unsorted or a sorted T cell fraction (not recorded which). The source of these receptors is a female donor with ankylosing spondylitis or in good health (not recorded which).

This clonotype has ten or more counts. The rearrangement links TRBV20-1 to TRBJ2-5; a possible D gene is TRBD2 (5 bases). CDR1 DFQATT and CDR2 SNEGSKA come from the germline V gene (reference sequence). The V end was cut by 7 bases, the J end by 5 bases, with 23 bases between. The CDR3 is 15 amino acids. The CDR3 DNA follows: TGCAGTGTCCCCCCTTCCCGTGGTAAGCGGGAGACCCAGTACTTC. Translated: CSVPPSRGKRETQYF.

This clonotype was seen ten or more times. The chain is built from TRBV12-3 or TRBV12-4 and TRBJ2-6; D gene uncertain. This CDR3 comprises 14 residues. Trimming pared 2 bases from V and 2 bases from J, leaving 4 bases between. CDR3: CASSLLPGANVLTF. CDR3 nucleotide sequence: TGTGCCAGCAGTTTACTCCCTGGGGCCAACGTCCTGACTTTC.

At least ten counts were recorded for this clonotype. CDR3 DNA: TGTGCCAGTAGAAGAACAGGGATCTCCTACGAGCAGTACTTC. Translated, it gives CASRRTGISYEQYF. The V gene is TRBV19, the J gene TRBJ2-7, with a tentative D call TRBD1 (6 bases). Deletions cut 6 bases from V and 0 bases from J, with 12 bases between. The CDR3 contains 14 residues. Germline V gene sequence: CDR1 LNHDA, CDR2 SQIVND (reference sequence).

At least ten counts were recorded for this clonotype. This sequence joins TRBV24-1 and TRBJ2-1; 8 bases line up with TRBD2. The CDR3 totals 14 residues. The junction had 1 base not matched to a gene; V was cut back by 7 bases and J by 0 bases. The germline gives CDR1 KGHDR, CDR2 SFDVKD. CDR3 sequence reads: CATRAGGSYNEQFF. The CDR3 nucleotides read TGTGCCACCAGGGCGGGGGGCTCCTACAATGAGCAGTTCTTC.

The table lists this clonotype with a few counts. The V gene is TRBV5-5, the J gene TRBJ1-2; 10 positions agree with TRBD1. This CDR3 has 14 amino acids. Per the germline V gene, CDR1 is SGHKS and CDR2 is YYEKEE (reference sequence). The V segment lost 3 bases and the J segment 9 bases; nucleotides outside the gene matches: 8. CDR3 in DNA: TGTGCCAGCAGCTCCTTGACAGGGGGCGGAAGCTACACCTTC. Translation: CASSSLTGGGSYTF.

This clonotype was observed a handful of times. As DNA, the CDR3 is TGTGCCAGCAGGTACAGGGTGTCCAACGAGCAGTACTTC. It codes for CASRYRVSNEQYF. The V gene is TRBV6-5, the J gene TRBJ2-7; possible D gene TRBD1, 6 bases. Between the trimmed V and J ends, which lost 6 bases and 5 bases, there was a span of 14 bases. Germline assignment: CDR1 MNHEY and CDR2 SVGAGI. The CDR3 loop spans 13 amino acids.

The V and J genes are TRBV7-2 and TRBJ1-2; 8 bases map to TRBD1. The CDR3 length is 16 residues. The ends lost 2 bases at V and 1 base at J; junction bases unmatched: 6. The germline V gene encodes CDR1 SGHTA and CDR2 FQGNSA. Here the CDR3 reads CASSLLAGGGNYGYTF. The DNA of the CDR3 is TGTGCCAGCAGCTTACTGGCAGGGGGCGGTAACTATGGCTACACCTTC.

Note on this clonotype: A read error is possible here, since a much larger clone lies one base away. The chain employs TRBV12-3 or TRBV12-4 and TRBJ2-7; D possibly corresponds to TRBD1 (6 bases). This CDR3 is built from 15 residues. V lost 3 bases to trimming and J lost 2 bases, with 14 bases between them. CDR3 amino acids: CASSFSGGPTYEQYF. The CDR3 DNA sequence: TGTGCCAGCAGTTTTAGTGGGGGCCCTACCTACGAGCAGTACTTC.

This clonotype was counted ten times or more. The J gene is TRBJ2-1, the V gene TRBV20-1, with D uncertain. This CDR3 comprises 11 residues. In germline, CDR1 is DFQATT, CDR2 SNEGSKA (reference sequence). The CDR3 bases are TGCAGCGCGAGTTCCTACAATGAGCAGTTCTTC. Translating gives CSASSYNEQFF.

This clonotype was seen at least ten times. The chain combines TRBV24-1 with TRBJ2-3; D is unresolved. Trimming took 6 bases from V and 5 from J, leaving 5 bases between them. Germline V CDR1 and CDR2: KGHDR, SFDVKD. The CDR3 covers 11 residues. Here the CDR3 reads CATSTGDTQYF. The CDR3, as DNA: TGTGCCACCAGTACGGGAGATACGCAGTATTTT.

This clonotype was counted ten times or more. This chain uses TRBV20-1 with TRBJ2-1; 8 bases are shared with TRBD1. This CDR3 spans 15 amino acids. V lost 3 bases, J lost 8 bases, and 12 bases stayed unmatched. CDR1 and CDR2 (germline): DFQATT, SNEGSKA (reference sequence). CDR3 in amino acids: CSARGQDNIGDEQFF. The DNA of the CDR3 is TGCAGTGCTAGGGGACAGGACAATATTGGGGATGAGCAGTTCTTC.

Worth noting for this clonotype: This could be a read error, since a much larger clone is one nucleotide away. The chain links TRBV27 to TRBJ2-3, with D maybe TRBD2 (6 bases). The CDR3 spans 16 residues. V lost 4 bases, J lost 6 bases, and 20 bases lay in between. The germline V gene encodes CDR1 MNHEY and CDR2 SMNVEV (reference sequence). The CDR3 region is CASSSLSWRAEDTQYF. The CDR3 bases are TGTGCCAGCAGTTCACTAAGCTGGAGGGCCGAGGATACGCAGTATTTT.

This clonotype was counted a few times. V is TRBV20-1 and J is TRBJ2-7; D may be TRBD2 (6 bases). The length of the CDR3 is 14 residues. Germline assignment: CDR1 DFQATT and CDR2 SNEGSKA (reference sequence). Trimming removed 5 bases at V and 3 bases at J, with 17 bases between. The CDR3 bases are TGCAGTGCTTACACTCCGGGACTGGGCTACGAGCAGTACTTC. The encoded protein is CSAYTPGLGYEQYF.